Listed below are T cell receptor beta chains from one sample, sequenced in a study of shared clonotypes between healthy human individuals. Repertoires were generated with immunoSEQ multiplex PCR, while TCRdb's copy carries only in-frame clones and drops some. The data contain 1.5 million to 2.5 million clones, roughly 94% of them singletons. Sequenced material: naive CD8+ T cells sorted from blood. The receptors come from a man in his late teens or twenties in good health. The CDR3 runs from the conserved cysteine through the conserved F or W. A D gene is named only where the DNA matches it firmly. Some rows have no size entry. The others give once, few or many, or a class for an expanded clone.

clone_size	v_call	d_call	j_call	cdr3_aa	cdr3_nt
.	TRBV5-6	.	TRBJ2-7	CASSWGAFGTGEQYF	TGTGCCAGCAGCTGGGGGGCCTTTGGGACGGGCGAGCAGTACTTC
.	TRBV4-3	TRBD1	TRBJ1-1	CASSQMPGQPFTEAFF	TGCGCCAGCAGCCAAATGCCGGGACAGCCGTTCACTGAAGCTTTCTTT
.	TRBV28	.	TRBJ2-7	CASSWTPSSYEQYF	TGTGCCAGCAGTTGGACTCCGAGCTCCTACGAGCAGTACTTC
.	TRBV6-5	.	TRBJ2-3	CASSYSRGAGDTQYF	TGTGCCAGCAGTTACTCCCGAGGGGCTGGAGATACGCAGTATTTT
.	TRBV6-1	.	TRBJ1-1	CASSDFLNTEAFF	TGTGCCAGCAGTGATTTTTTGAACACTGAAGCTTTCTTT
.	TRBV28	.	TRBJ1-1	CASSFWEGSSATEAFF	TGTGCCAGCAGTTTTTGGGAGGGCTCCTCGGCCACTGAAGCTTTCTTT
.	TRBV29-1	.	TRBJ2-5	CSVEGAGDLQETQYF	TGCAGCGTTGAAGGCGCAGGGGACCTCCAAGAGACCCAGTACTTC
.	TRBV11-2	.	TRBJ2-1	CASSLVPGLSSYNEQFF	TGTGCCAGCAGCTTAGTTCCAGGTTTGAGCTCCTACAATGAGCAGTTCTTC
.	TRBV28	TRBD2	TRBJ2-3	CATAKRGGSTDTQYF	TGTGCCACGGCCAAGCGGGGGGGAAGCACAGATACGCAGTATTTT
.	TRBV9	.	TRBJ1-2	CASSVGLQPAYGYTF	TGTGCCAGCAGCGTAGGATTGCAGCCCGCCTATGGCTACACCTTC
.	TRBV1	.	TRBJ1-5	CTSSQPRWHPQHF	TGCACCAGCAGCCAACCCCGTTGGCATCCCCAGCATTTT
.	TRBV5-6	TRBD2	TRBJ2-5	CASSFPGGPLETQYF	TGTGCCAGCAGCTTTCCGGGGGGGCCCTTAGAGACCCAGTACTTC
.	TRBV5-1	.	TRBJ2-7	CASSLDSFEQYF	TGCGCCAGCAGCTTGGATAGCTTTGAGCAGTACTTC
.	TRBV2	TRBD2	TRBJ2-1	CASSATAGGPQYEQFF	TGTGCCAGCAGCGCCACGGCGGGGGGACCGCAGTATGAGCAGTTCTTC
.	TRBV5-1	.	TRBJ2-3	CASSLGDLSTDTQYF	TGCGCCAGCAGCTTGGGTGACCTAAGCACAGATACGCAGTATTTT
once	TRBV4-2	.	TRBJ2-7	CASSQDLGGASYEQYF	TGTGCCAGCAGCCAAGATTTGGGCGGGGCTTCCTACGAGCAGTACTTC
.	TRBV21-1	.	TRBJ2-7	CARTPGPFFYEQYF	TGTGCCAGGACACCGGGACCCTTTTTCTACGAGCAGTACTTC
.	TRBV5-1	.	TRBJ1-4	CASSPGGAGTNEKLFF	TGCGCCAGCAGCCCCGGAGGGGCAGGAACTAATGAAAAACTGTTTTTT
few	TRBV19	.	TRBJ1-1	CASSPGGNTEAFF	TGTGCCAGTAGTCCCGGGGGGAACACTGAAGCTTTCTTT
.	TRBV28	.	TRBJ2-1	CASSFTGSSYNEQFF	TGTGCCAGCAGTTTTACGGGGAGCTCCTACAATGAGCAGTTCTTC
once	TRBV7-6	.	TRBJ1-2	CASSAVTPPGYTF	TGTGCCAGCAGCGCCGTGACGCCGCCTGGCTACACCTTC
.	TRBV13	.	TRBJ1-6	CASSLLNNSPLHF	TGTGCCAGCAGCTTATTGAATAATTCACCCCTCCACTTT
.	TRBV4-1	.	TRBJ1-1	CASSQTLGNTEAFF	TGCGCCAGCAGCCAAACCTTGGGGAACACTGAAGCTTTCTTT
once	TRBV7-6	.	TRBJ2-7	CASSFGKTYEQYF	TGTGCCAGCAGCTTTGGCAAGACTTACGAGCAGTACTTC
few	TRBV4-1	.	TRBJ1-2	CASSQDEVGYTF	TGCGCCAGCAGCCAAGACGAGGTTGGCTACACCTTC
.	TRBV6-1	.	TRBJ2-6	CASQPFGANVLTF	TGTGCCAGCCAACCGTTCGGGGCCAACGTCCTGACTTTC
.	TRBV2	.	TRBJ1-5	CASRKGGEDQPQHF	TGTGCCAGCAGAAAAGGGGGTGAGGATCAGCCCCAGCATTTT
.	TRBV2	.	TRBJ2-5	CASSAMTWEETQYF	TGTGCCAGCAGTGCAATGACTTGGGAAGAGACCCAGTACTTC
.	TRBV28	.	TRBJ2-3	CASNEGSTDTQYF	TGTGCCAGCAATGAGGGGTCCACAGATACGCAGTATTTT
.	TRBV6-5	TRBD1	TRBJ1-5	CASSPTGSQPQHF	TGTGCCAGCAGTCCGACAGGGAGCCAGCCCCAGCATTTT
.	TRBV12-1	.	TRBJ2-4	CASSFAGFGKNIQYF	TGTGCCAGCAGCTTTGCGGGTTTCGGCAAAAACATTCAGTACTTC
.	TRBV7-9	.	TRBJ1-4	CASSLPSGTENEKLFF	TGTGCCAGCAGCTTACCATCCGGGACGGAAAATGAAAAACTGTTTTTT
.	TRBV7-6	TRBD1	TRBJ2-7	CASSLWTGYEQYF	TGTGCCAGCAGCCTCTGGACAGGGTACGAGCAGTACTTC
.	TRBV6-6	TRBD2	TRBJ2-1	CASRELAAYNEQFF	TGTGCCAGCAGGGAACTAGCGGCATACAATGAGCAGTTCTTC
.	TRBV5-5	.	TRBJ2-7	CASSLRVTYEQYF	TGTGCCAGCAGCTTGAGGGTAACCTACGAGCAGTACTTC
.	TRBV4-1	TRBD2	TRBJ2-5	CASSPRNGGRETQYF	TGCGCCAGCAGCCCAAGAAATGGCGGGAGGGAGACCCAGTACTTC
.	TRBV7-6	.	TRBJ2-5	CASSQAIGLETQYF	TGTGCCAGCAGCCAGGCGATCGGGCTGGAGACCCAGTACTTC
.	TRBV2	.	TRBJ1-2	CASSEDLVGIYGYTF	TGTGCCAGCAGTGAAGACTTAGTTGGGATCTATGGCTACACCTTC
.	TRBV4-1	.	TRBJ1-5	CASSQEPFLYDQPQHF	TGCGCCAGCAGCCAAGAACCCTTCCTCTATGATCAGCCCCAGCATTTT
.	TRBV7-9	TRBD2	TRBJ2-3	CASSWTSVSTDTQYF	TGTGCCAGCAGCTGGACTAGCGTGAGCACAGATACGCAGTATTTT
once	TRBV9	TRBD1	TRBJ1-2	CASSGQGSNYGYTF	TGTGCCAGCAGCGGACAGGGGTCGAACTATGGCTACACCTTC
.	TRBV5-4	TRBD1	TRBJ2-7	CASSWGQGTSYEQYF	TGTGCCAGCAGCTGGGGACAGGGCACCTCCTACGAGCAGTACTTC
once	TRBV19	.	TRBJ1-1	CASSIKGSVAEAFF	TGTGCCAGTAGTATAAAGGGGAGTGTGGCTGAAGCTTTCTTT
.	TRBV5-3	.	TRBJ1-5	CARSFRGGADQPQHF	TGTGCCAGAAGCTTTCGGGGGGGCGCGGATCAGCCCCAGCATTTT
once	TRBV15	.	TRBJ1-4	CATIGDPAVNEKLFF	TGTGCCACCATCGGGGACCCGGCAGTTAATGAAAAACTGTTTTTT
.	TRBV13	.	TRBJ2-7	CASSQGENSYEQYF	TGTGCCAGCTCCCAAGGGGAGAACTCCTACGAGCAGTACTTC
.	TRBV20-1	.	TRBJ1-1	CSAPRGTEAFF	TGCAGTGCCCCCAGGGGTACTGAAGCTTTCTTT
.	TRBV6-6	.	TRBJ2-7	CASSYSEYEQYF	TGTGCCAGCAGTTACTCGGAATACGAGCAGTACTTC
once	TRBV27	TRBD2	TRBJ2-7	CASSGPSGSVDEQYF	TGTGCCAGCAGCGGTCCCAGCGGGAGCGTCGACGAGCAGTACTTC
.	TRBV29-1	.	TRBJ2-7	CSVENQGYEQYF	TGCAGCGTTGAAAATCAGGGCTACGAGCAGTACTTC
.	TRBV7-7	.	TRBJ2-2	CASSFGTAGTGELFF	TGTGCTAGCAGCTTCGGGACAGCGGGAACCGGGGAGCTGTTTTTT
.	TRBV5-4	.	TRBJ1-1	CASSLQGGSTEAFF	TGTGCCAGCAGCCTACAGGGTGGGAGCACTGAAGCTTTCTTT
.	TRBV15	.	TRBJ2-1	CATSRDRTSAYNEQFF	TGTGCCACCAGCAGAGATAGAACTTCCGCCTACAATGAGCAGTTCTTC
.	TRBV11-2	.	TRBJ2-5	CASSLVVGWETQYF	TGTGCCAGCAGCTTAGTCGTTGGTTGGGAGACCCAGTACTTC
.	TRBV4-2	.	TRBJ2-1	CASSLRDTPFLEQFF	TGTGCCAGCAGCCTCCGGGACACCCCTTTTTTGGAGCAGTTCTTC
.	TRBV5-1	TRBD1	TRBJ2-7	CASSPPGQGADEQYF	TGCGCCAGCAGCCCCCCGGGACAGGGGGCGGACGAGCAGTACTTC
.	TRBV30	TRBD1	TRBJ1-1	CACGQGGNTEAFF	TGTGCCTGTGGACAGGGGGGAAACACTGAAGCTTTCTTT
once	TRBV29-1	.	TRBJ2-1	CSVRGYYNEQFF	TGCAGCGTACGGGGATACTACAATGAGCAGTTCTTC
.	TRBV5-4	.	TRBJ2-7	CASSLAQVPIHEQYF	TGTGCCAGCAGCTTGGCGCAGGTACCAATCCACGAGCAGTACTTC
.	TRBV9	TRBD2	TRBJ2-4	CASSSAGGPKNIQYF	TGTGCCAGCAGCTCCGCGGGAGGGCCCAAAAACATTCAGTACTTC